Presented here are 14 T cell receptor beta chains from one specimen sequenced in a study of PD-L1 blockade in urothelial cancer. The method was immunoSEQ multiplex PCR; TCRdb's version includes in-frame clones alone and lacks a portion of them. The repertoire holds over 15,000 clones, with 87% as singletons. Here the sequenced sample was PBMCs, taken around atezolizumab (anti-PD-L1) treatment. Receptors originate from a man aged 45-65 years with urothelial cancer.

This chain joins TRBV10-1 and TRBJ1-1, with 7 bases identical to TRBD1. V trimming: 6 bases; J trimming: 1 base; junction bases outside the gene matches: 8. This CDR3 has 15 amino acids. CDR1 and CDR2 from the germline V gene are WNHNN and SYGVQD (reference sequence). The DNA for the CDR3 is TGCGCCAGCAGCGAACAGGGGACACCGAACACTGAAGCTTTCTTT. As protein: CASSEQGTPNTEAFF.

The CDR3 region is CASSPRDSFYEQYF. DNA for the CDR3: TGTGCCAGTAGTCCTCGGGACTCCTTCTACGAGCAGTACTTC. The chain couples TRBV19 to TRBJ2-7, with D possibly TRBD2 on 6 matching bases. CDR1 and CDR2 (germline): LNHDA, SQIVND (reference sequence). The CDR3 is 14 amino acids. The V and J ends lost 5 bases and 3 bases respectively, with 14 bases between them.

V is TRBV21-1 and J is TRBJ1-2. TRBV21-1 is a pseudogene locus. The CDR3 loop spans 13 amino acids. This chain's CDR3 is CASRRYLACGYTF. Written as DNA, the CDR3 is TGTGCCAGCAGACGTTATTTAGCGTGCGGCTACACCTTC.

The chain is built from TRBV18 and TRBJ1-3; the D is unclear. Per germline, CDR1 KGHSH and CDR2 LQKENI. V lost 1 base, J lost 3 bases, and 13 bases lay in between. The length of the CDR3 is 16 residues. CDR3 nucleotides: TGTGCCAGCTCACCACTCGCCCCTACGGGTGGAAACACCATATATTTT. Translation: CASSPLAPTGGNTIYF.

The chain recombines TRBV7-9 with TRBJ1-1; no clear D. The CDR3 is made up of 12 amino acids. CDR1 is SEHNR and CDR2 is FQNEAQ in the germline V gene (reference sequence). Trimming removed 5 bases at V and 4 bases at J, with 8 bases between. The CDR3 coding sequence is TGTGCCAGCAGCCCCCCGGGCACTGAAGCTTTCTTT. Translated, it gives CASSPPGTEAFF.

This clone was counted only a few times. V and J are TRBV9 and TRBJ1-2, with TRBD1 as a possible D gene (5 bases). This CDR3 region has 13 residues. Germline loops: CDR1 SGDLS, CDR2 YYNGEE. V was cut by 5 bases and J by 6 bases, with 14 bases left in between. The chain's CDR3 is CASSPSVGDGYTF. Here the CDR3 DNA reads TGTGCCAGCAGTCCATCGGTAGGGGATGGCTACACCTTC.

V and J are TRBV5-1 and TRBJ1-1; D uncertain. The CDR3 length is 14 residues. Germline CDR1 SGHRS, CDR2 YFSETQ. The ends were cut back, 2 bases at V and 1 base at J, with 9 bases in the middle. The CDR3 region is CASSFTVSNTEAFF. The CDR3 coding sequence is TGCGCCAGCAGCTTTACGGTTTCGAACACTGAAGCTTTCTTT. Variable domain in full (rest from reference TRBV5-1 and TRBJ1-1): KAGVTQTPRYLIKTRGQQVTLSCSPISGHRSVSWYQQTPGQGLQFLFEYFSETQRNKGNFPGRFSGRQFSNSRSEMNVSTLELGDSALYLCASSFTVSNTEAFFGQGTRLTVV.

The gene calls are TRBV4-1 and TRBJ2-5; tentatively, D is TRBD1 (5 bases). The V gene lost 4 bases and the J gene lost 2 bases, with 8 bases spanning the gap. The CDR3 extends over 13 amino acids. Germline-derived CDR1 and CDR2 are MGHRA and YSYEKL. The CDR3 coding sequence is TGCGCCAGCAGCCGGGGCAGTCAAGAGACCCAGTACTTC. This translates into CASSRGSQETQYF.

This rearrangement joins TRBV10-3 to TRBJ2-7; 7 bases are shared with TRBD1. CDR1 ENHRY and CDR2 SYGVKD come from the germline V gene. J was trimmed by 7 bases and V by 2 bases; bases with no gene match: 5. CDR3 size: 13 residues. The CDR3 loop is CAISETGAGEQYF. In DNA form, the CDR3 reads TGTGCCATCAGTGAGACAGGGGCCGGGGAGCAGTACTTC.

The rearrangement joins TRBV5-1 to TRBJ1-1, with 8 bases lining up with TRBD1. There are 14 residues in the CDR3. CDR1 is SGHRS, CDR2 YFSETQ, per germline. V was clipped by 4 bases and J by 2 bases; unmatched bases: 4. The CDR3 DNA is TGCGCCAGCAGCCCTGACAGGGGAAACACTGAAGCTTTCTTT. Translated, it gives CASSPDRGNTEAFF. The complete variable domain, with remaining parts taken from reference TRBV5-1 and TRBJ1-1, reads KAGVTQTPRYLIKTRGQQVTLSCSPISGHRSVSWYQQTPGQGLQFLFEYFSETQRNKGNFPGRFSGRQFSNSRSEMNVSTLELGDSALYLCASSPDRGNTEAFFGQGTRLTVV.

The chain links TRBV7-2 to TRBJ2-3, with TRBD2 matching 9 bases. The CDR3 runs 17 residues. The V gene's germline CDR1 is SGHTA and CDR2 FQGNSA. The V segment lost 0 bases and the J segment 3 bases; nucleotides outside the gene matches: 7. The CDR3: CASSLARSGRRTDTQYF. CDR3 sequence (DNA): TGTGCCAGCAGCTTAGCGAGGAGCGGGAGGCGGACAGATACGCAGTATTTT.

This sequence joins TRBV6-1 and TRBJ1-2; no clear D. CDR3 length equals 14 residues. V was clipped by 10 bases and J by 5 bases, with 20 bases between them. Germline CDR1 and CDR2: MNHNS and SASEGT. CDR3: CATSEAFSRYGYTF. CDR3 DNA: TGTGCCACCTCGGAGGCCTTCTCTAGGTATGGCTACACCTTC.

This chain joins TRBV30 and TRBJ2-3; perhaps TRBD1 as D (7 bases). Germline lookup yields CDR1 GTSNPN and CDR2 SVGIG (reference sequence). This CDR3 region has 15 residues. V gave up 3 bases and J gave up 5 bases, with 18 bases separating them. Here the CDR3 reads CAWRKEGALRDTQYF. CDR3 DNA: TGTGCCTGGAGGAAGGAGGGGGCGCTGAGAGATACGCAGTATTTT.

The chain is built from TRBV4-3 and TRBJ1-2; maybe TRBD1 (6 bases). Trimming took 3 bases from V and 4 from J, leaving 12 bases between them. Germline CDR1 and CDR2: LGHNA and YSLEER. The CDR3 totals 14 residues. The CDR3 here is CASSHQTGTYGYTF. As DNA, the CDR3 is TGCGCCAGCAGCCATCAAACAGGGACCTATGGCTACACCTTC.